This TCR beta chain was profiled in a study of technical replicates of blood from several donors. V dropped 6 bases and J dropped 5 bases, with 13 bases sitting between them. The CDR3 runs 13 residues. Germline V gene data show CDR1 as SNHLY and CDR2 as FYNNEI. Sequenced by immunoSEQ multiplex PCR; TCRdb stores in-frame clones only, minus some. This repertoire shows about 74,000 clones, 85% to 95% found once; its top ten account for 0.2% to 0.3%. The sample consisted of T cells isolated from PBMCs. This clonotype was obtained from a human donor in good health. The rearrangement joins TRBV2 to TRBJ1-1; D is perhaps TRBD1 (5 bases). CDR3 in DNA: TGTGCCAGCAGCCCCGGTCGGGGGACTGAAGCTTTCTTT. Protein product: CASSPGRGTEAFF.